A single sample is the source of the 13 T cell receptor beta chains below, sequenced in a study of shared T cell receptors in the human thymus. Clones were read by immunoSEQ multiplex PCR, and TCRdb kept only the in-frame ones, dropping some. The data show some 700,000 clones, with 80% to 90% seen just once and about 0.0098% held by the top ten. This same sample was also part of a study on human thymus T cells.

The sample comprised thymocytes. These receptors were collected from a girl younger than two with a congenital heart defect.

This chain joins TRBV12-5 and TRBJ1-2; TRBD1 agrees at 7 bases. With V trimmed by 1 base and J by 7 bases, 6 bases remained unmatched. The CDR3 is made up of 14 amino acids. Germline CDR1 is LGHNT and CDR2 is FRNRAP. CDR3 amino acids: CASGLGQGASGYTF. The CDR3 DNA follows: TGTGCTAGTGGTTTGGGACAGGGAGCAAGTGGCTACACCTTC. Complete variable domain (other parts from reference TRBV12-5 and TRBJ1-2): DARVTQTPRHKVTEMGQEVTMRCQPILGHNTVFWYRQTMMQGLELLAYFRNRAPLDDSGMPKDRFSAEMPDATLATLKIQPSEPRDSAVYFCASGLGQGASGYTFGSGTRLTVV.

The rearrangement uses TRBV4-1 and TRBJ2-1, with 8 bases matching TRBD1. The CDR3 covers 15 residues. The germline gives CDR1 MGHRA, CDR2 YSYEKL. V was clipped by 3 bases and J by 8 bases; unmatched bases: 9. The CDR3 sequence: CASSQKQQGVDEQFF. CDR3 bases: TGCGCCAGCAGCCAGAAACAACAGGGGGTGGATGAGCAGTTCTTC.

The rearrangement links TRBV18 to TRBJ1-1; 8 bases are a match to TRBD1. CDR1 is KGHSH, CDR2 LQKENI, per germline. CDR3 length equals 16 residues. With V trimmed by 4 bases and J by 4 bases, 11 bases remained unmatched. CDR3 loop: CASSLNLGQGVTEAFF. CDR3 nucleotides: TGTGCCAGCTCACTTAACCTAGGACAGGGTGTCACTGAAGCTTTCTTT.

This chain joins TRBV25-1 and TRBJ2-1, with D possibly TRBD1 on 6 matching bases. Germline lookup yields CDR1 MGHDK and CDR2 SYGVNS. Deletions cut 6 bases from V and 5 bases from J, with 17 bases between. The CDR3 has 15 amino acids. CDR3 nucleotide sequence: TGTGCCAGCAGCCCCGACAGGTGGAGCGACAATGAGCAGTTCTTC. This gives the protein CASSPDRWSDNEQFF.

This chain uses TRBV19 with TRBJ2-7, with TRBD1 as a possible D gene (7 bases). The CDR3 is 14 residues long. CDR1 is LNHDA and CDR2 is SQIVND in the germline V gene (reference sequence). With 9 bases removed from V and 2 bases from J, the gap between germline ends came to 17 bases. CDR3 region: CASRGDPFAYEQYF. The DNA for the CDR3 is TGTGCCAGCAGGGGGGATCCCTTCGCCTACGAGCAGTACTTC.

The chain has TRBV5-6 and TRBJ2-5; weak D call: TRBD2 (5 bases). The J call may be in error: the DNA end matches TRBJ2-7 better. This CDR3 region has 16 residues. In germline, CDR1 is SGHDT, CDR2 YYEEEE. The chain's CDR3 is CASSLERQEKTYEQYF. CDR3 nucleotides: TGTGCCAGCAGCTTGGAGCGGCAGGAGAAGACCTACGAGCAGTACTTC.

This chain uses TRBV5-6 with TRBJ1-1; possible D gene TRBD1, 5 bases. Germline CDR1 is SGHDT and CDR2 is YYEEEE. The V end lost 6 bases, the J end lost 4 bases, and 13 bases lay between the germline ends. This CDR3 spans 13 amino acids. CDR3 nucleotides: TGTGCCAGCAACCCGGCGGGGGGCACTGAAGCTTTCTTT. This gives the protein CASNPAGGTEAFF.

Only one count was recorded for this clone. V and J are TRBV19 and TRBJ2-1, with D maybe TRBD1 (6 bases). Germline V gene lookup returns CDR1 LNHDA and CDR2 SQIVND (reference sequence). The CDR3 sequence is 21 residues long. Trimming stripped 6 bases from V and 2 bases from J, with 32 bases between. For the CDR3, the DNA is TGTGCCAGTAGGAAACGAACAGGGTCTCGGCTCCAGCCCCCAGCCTACAATGAGCAGTTCTTC. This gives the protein CASRKRTGSRLQPPAYNEQFF. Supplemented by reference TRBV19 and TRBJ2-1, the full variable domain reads DGGITQSPKYLFRKEGQNVTLSCEQNLNHDAMYWYRQDPGQGLRLIYYSQIVNDFQKGDIAEGYSVSREKKESFPLTVTSAQKNPTAFYLCASRKRTGSRLQPPAYNEQFFGPGTRLTVL.

CDR3 sequence (DNA): TGTGCCAGCATGAAACAGGGGCGGTCCTATGGCTACACCTTC. This codes for CASMKQGRSYGYTF. The chain has TRBV6-1 and TRBJ1-2; TRBD1 matches 7 bases. The CDR3 has 14 residues. The J segment lost 4 bases and the V segment lost 7 bases, leaving 9 bases of the junction unmatched. Looked up from germline, CDR1 is MNHNS and CDR2 is SASEGT.

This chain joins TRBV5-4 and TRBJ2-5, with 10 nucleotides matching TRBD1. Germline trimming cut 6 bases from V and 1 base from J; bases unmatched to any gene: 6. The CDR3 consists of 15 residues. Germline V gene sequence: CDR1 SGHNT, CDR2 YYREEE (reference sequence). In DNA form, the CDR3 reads TGTGCCAGCAACAGGCGGGACAGGGGCCAAGAGACCCAGTACTTC. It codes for CASNRRDRGQETQYF.

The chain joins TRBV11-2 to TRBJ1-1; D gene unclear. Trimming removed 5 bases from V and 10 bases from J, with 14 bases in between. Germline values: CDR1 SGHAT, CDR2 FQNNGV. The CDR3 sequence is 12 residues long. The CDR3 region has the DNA TGTGCCAGCAGCCCCTGGACCCGGGGAGCTTTCTTT. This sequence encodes CASSPWTRGAFF.

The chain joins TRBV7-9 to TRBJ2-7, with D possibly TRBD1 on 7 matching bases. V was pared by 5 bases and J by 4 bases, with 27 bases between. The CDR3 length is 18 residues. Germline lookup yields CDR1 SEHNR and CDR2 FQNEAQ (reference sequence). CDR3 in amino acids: CASSTLSGSGTALYEQYF. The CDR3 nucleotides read TGTGCCAGCAGCACACTTAGCGGATCCGGGACAGCCTTATACGAGCAGTACTTC.

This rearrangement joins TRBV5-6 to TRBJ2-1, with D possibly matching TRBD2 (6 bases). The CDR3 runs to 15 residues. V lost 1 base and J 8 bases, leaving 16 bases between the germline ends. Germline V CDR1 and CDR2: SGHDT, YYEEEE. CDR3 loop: CASSLSASVPYEQFF. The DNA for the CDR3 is TGTGCCAGCAGCTTGTCGGCTAGCGTCCCGTATGAGCAGTTCTTC.